This T cell receptor (beta chain) emerged from a study of blood T cell repertoires in COVID-19. Germline V gives CDR1 MGHRA, CDR2 YSYEKL. This CDR3 contains 18 residues. V dropped 4 bases and J dropped 3 bases, with 22 bases sitting between them. Assay used: immunoSEQ multiplex PCR; TCRdb lists only in-frame clones, some missing. The sample consists of some 320,000 clones, 90% of them appearing once. The chain uses TRBV4-1 and TRBJ1-5; D unresolved. This TCR derives from a man aged 55-75 years who had recovered from COVID-19. The sequenced material came from PBMCs or T cells enriched from blood (not recorded which). The CDR3 loop reads CASSPSLVRGGNNQPQHF. CDR3 in DNA: TGCGCCAGCAGCCCATCTCTGGTGCGGGGAGGGAACAATCAGCCCCAGCATTTT.